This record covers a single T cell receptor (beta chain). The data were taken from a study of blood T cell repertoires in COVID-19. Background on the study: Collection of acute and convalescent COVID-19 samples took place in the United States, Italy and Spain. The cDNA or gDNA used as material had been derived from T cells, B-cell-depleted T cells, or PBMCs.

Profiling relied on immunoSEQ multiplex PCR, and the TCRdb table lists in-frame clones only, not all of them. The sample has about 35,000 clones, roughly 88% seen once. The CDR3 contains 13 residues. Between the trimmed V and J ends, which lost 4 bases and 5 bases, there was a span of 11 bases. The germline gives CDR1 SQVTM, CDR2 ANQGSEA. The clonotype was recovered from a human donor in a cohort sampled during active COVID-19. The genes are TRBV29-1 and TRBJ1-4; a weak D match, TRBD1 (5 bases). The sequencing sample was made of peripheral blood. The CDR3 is CSVGGGANEKLFF. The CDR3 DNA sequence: TGCAGCGTTGGGGGAGGGGCGAATGAAAAACTGTTTTTT.